The rows below give T cell receptor beta chains drawn from one sample of a study of tumor-infiltrating lymphocytes in oesophageal squamous cell carcinoma. TCRdb itself ran the PCR reads through MiXCR, one entry per CDR3 protein. The profile shows over 20,000 distinct CDR3 sequences, under 35% of them singletons. The sequenced material came from esophageal tumor tissue. The receptors derive from a female donor with esophageal squamous cell carcinoma. Both conserved end residues are part of each CDR3. The D gene is left open where the match is weak. The size of a clone is reported for some rows only, either as once, few or many, or as a class for expanded clones.

clone_size,j_call,d_call,v_call,cdr3_nt,cdr3_aa
once,TRBJ2-5,-,TRBV11-3,TGTGCCAGCAGCTCGGAGTGGGAGACCCAGTACTTC,CASSSEWETQYF
few,TRBJ1-1,TRBD1,TRBV5-4,TGTGCCAGCAGCTTCGGACAGGGGGCTATTTTTTTTTTAGTGAACACTGAAGCTTTCTTT,CASSFGQGAIFFLVNTEAFF
few,TRBJ2-2,-,TRBV24-1,TGTGCCACCAGTGACAGACTGCCCAAGGGAACCGGGGAGCTGTTTTTT,CATSDRLPKGTGELFF
few,TRBJ2-7,-,TRBV7-6,TGTGCCAGCAGCTTAGGGGCCGGAAATAGGGATGAGCAGTACTTC,CASSLGAGNRDEQYF
many,TRBJ1-1,TRBD1,TRBV28,TGTGCCAGCAGTCAACTGACAGGGGGGGTGAACACTGAAGCTTTCTTT,CASSQLTGGVNTEAFF
medium-sized,TRBJ2-1,-,TRBV7-2,TGTGCCAGCAGCTTAGCCCATAGGACACGGGGGCCTTACAATGAGCAGTTCTTC,CASSLAHRTRGPYNEQFF
medium-sized,TRBJ2-1,TRBD1,TRBV7-8,TGTGCCAGCAGCCGCGGACAGGGGGCACACAATGAGCAGTTCTTC,CASSRGQGAHNEQFF
medium-sized,TRBJ2-7,-,TRBV7-2,TGTGCCAGCAGCTTGGTTGGGTTTGGCGAGCAGTACTTC,CASSLVGFGEQYF
many,TRBJ1-2,TRBD1,TRBV12-3/TRBV12-4,TGTGCCAGCACCATAGAAGGGACAGCTAACTATGGCTACACCTTC,CASTIEGTANYGYTF
many,TRBJ2-5,TRBD1,TRBV11-2,TGTGCCAGCAGCCTATGGACAGGGACAGAGACCCAGTACTTC,CASSLWTGTETQYF
-,TRBJ2-4,TRBD1,TRBV10-2,TGCGCCGGCATCGGGGGACAGGTCGAAGCTTTCTTC,CAGIGGQVEAFF
-,TRBJ2-3,-,TRBV24-1,TGTGCCACCAGTGATTTTCGAGGGACCTTCACAGATACGCAGTATTTT,CATSDFRGTFTDTQYF
-,TRBJ2-5,TRBD1,TRBV28,TGTGCCAGCAGTTTTCCCGGGACAGCCGAGACCCAGTACTTC,CASSFPGTAETQYF
-,TRBJ1-3,-,TRBV6-2/TRBV6-3,TGTGCCAGCAGTTCGAGCAGGGCCCCCATATATTTT,CASSSSRAPIYF
medium-sized,TRBJ1-6,-,TRBV7-2,TGTGCCAGCAGCCACCAGACAGGCTCCTATAATTCACCCCTCCACTTT,CASSHQTGSYNSPLHF
many,TRBJ1-5,-,TRBV6-1,TGTGCCAGCACCTTACAGGGCACACAGCCCCAGCATTTT,CASTLQGTQPQHF
-,TRBJ2-7,TRBD1,TRBV28,TGTGCCAGCAGTACGGGACAGCAACACTCCTACGAGCAGTACTTC,CASSTGQQHSYEQYF
few,TRBJ2-1,TRBD1,TRBV7-8,TGTGCCAGCAGCTCCAGTTGGGGACAGGAAAACAATGAGCAGTTCTTC,CASSSSWGQENNEQFF
-,TRBJ2-5,TRBD2,TRBV7-3,TGTGCCAGCAGCCGACTAGCGGGAGGGGGGACCCAGTACTTC,CASSRLAGGGTQYF
-,TRBJ1-3,-,TRBV3-1,TGTGCCAGCAGCCAAGTTTCTCATCGGAGCTCTGGAAACACCATATATTTT,CASSQVSHRSSGNTIYF
once,TRBJ1-2,-,TRBV28,TGTGCCAGCAGACGACTGATCGGAACTAACTATGGCTACACCTTC,CASRRLIGTNYGYTF
many,TRBJ1-5,-,TRBV4-1,TGCGCCAGCAGCCGAGAGTACGGTGGCAATCAGCCCCAGCATTTT,CASSREYGGNQPQHF
-,TRBJ2-7,TRBD1,TRBV12-3/TRBV12-4,TGTGCCAGCAGTCCGAATGCCGGGACAGGGAGAATCTACGAGCAGTACTTC,CASSPNAGTGRIYEQYF
few,TRBJ2-3,TRBD2,TRBV6-1,TGTGCCAGCAGTGCGGGGGGGCAAGATACGCAGTATTTT,CASSAGGQDTQYF
many,TRBJ2-5,-,TRBV27,TGTGCCAGCAGTCCCCAAGAGACCCAGTACTTC,CASSPQETQYF
many,TRBJ1-2,-,TRBV12-2,TGTGCCACCGTTGGGGGGCGGGACTTCGTTAACTATGGCTACACCTTC,CATVGGRDFVNYGYTF
-,TRBJ2-7,TRBD2,TRBV5-4,TGTGCCAGCAGCTTGGCGACTAGCGGGAGAGCGTACGAGCAGTACTTC,CASSLATSGRAYEQYF
-,TRBJ2-5,-,TRBV12-3/TRBV12-4,TGTGCCAGCAGTTTTAGGTCAGTCCGCGAGACCCAGTACTTC,CASSFRSVRETQYF
-,TRBJ2-3,TRBD1,TRBV7-6,TGTGCCAGCAGCTTAAATCGGGACAGGGCGGCAGATACGCAGTATTTT,CASSLNRDRAADTQYF
many,TRBJ2-1,-,TRBV27,TGTGCCAGCGGAGGGAGCTCCTACAATGAGCAGTTCTTC,CASGGSSYNEQFF
few,TRBJ2-1,TRBD1,TRBV7-6,TGTGCCAGCAGCTTAGGGACGACAGGGTGGAATGAGCAGTTCTTC,CASSLGTTGWNEQFF
-,TRBJ2-3,TRBD1,TRBV6-2/TRBV6-3,TGTGCCAGCAGCCCTCGGACAGGCAACACAGATACGCAGTATTTT,CASSPRTGNTDTQYF
medium-sized,TRBJ2-1,-,TRBV7-9,TGTGCCAGCGGAGCCCATGAGCAGTTCTTC,CASGAHEQFF
-,TRBJ2-7,-,TRBV6-1,TGTGCCAGCAGTGAACAGGGGCCACTCTCCTACGAGCAGTACTTC,CASSEQGPLSYEQYF
-,TRBJ2-1,-,TRBV6-1,TGTGCCAGCAGTAGGAGGGATGAGCAGTTCTTC,CASSRRDEQFF
many,TRBJ2-7,-,TRBV25-1,TGTGCCAGCAATGGAGGCCGCTCCTACGAGCAGTACTTC,CASNGGRSYEQYF
-,TRBJ2-1,-,TRBV10-3,TGTGCCATCAGGGTCGGACAGCGAAACAATGAGCAGTTCTTC,CAIRVGQRNNEQFF
medium-sized,TRBJ1-5,TRBD1,TRBV7-2,TGTGCCAGCAGCTCCACCGGACAGGGCTTAGGCAATCAGCCCCAGCATTTT,CASSSTGQGLGNQPQHF
many,TRBJ1-1,TRBD1,TRBV27,TGTGCCAGCAGTTCCCCCGGGACAGGGAGCACTGAAGCTTTCTTT,CASSSPGTGSTEAFF